This T cell receptor beta chain was identified during a study of graft-versus-host responses after intestinal transplantation. Study-wide background: Every transplant recipient was induced with anti-thymocyte globulin, then maintained on tacrolimus and steroids for two to four years.

The trim removed 7 bases at V and 10 bases at J, leaving 4 bases unmatched. CDR1 and CDR2 from the germline V gene are SNHLY and FYNNEI. The CDR3 runs to 12 residues. This clone was counted once. Antigen: not known. Study results and caveats: Among recipient marrow samples, GvH clones were found; some appeared first in ileum or blood.

Sequencing was performed with immunoSEQ multiplex PCR; in TCRdb, only in-frame clones are kept and a portion is missing. In the table there are tens of thousands of clones, roughly 90% of which are singletons. The source material was PBMCs, sampled 26 days after transplant. This TCR was sampled from a human patient who received an intestinal transplant, so some T cells may come from the graft donor. The rearrangement uses TRBV2 and TRBJ1-6, with 7 bases matching TRBD1. CDR3 sequence (DNA): TGTGCCAGCATTACAGGGGAATCACCCCTCCACTTT. Protein product: CASITGESPLHF.